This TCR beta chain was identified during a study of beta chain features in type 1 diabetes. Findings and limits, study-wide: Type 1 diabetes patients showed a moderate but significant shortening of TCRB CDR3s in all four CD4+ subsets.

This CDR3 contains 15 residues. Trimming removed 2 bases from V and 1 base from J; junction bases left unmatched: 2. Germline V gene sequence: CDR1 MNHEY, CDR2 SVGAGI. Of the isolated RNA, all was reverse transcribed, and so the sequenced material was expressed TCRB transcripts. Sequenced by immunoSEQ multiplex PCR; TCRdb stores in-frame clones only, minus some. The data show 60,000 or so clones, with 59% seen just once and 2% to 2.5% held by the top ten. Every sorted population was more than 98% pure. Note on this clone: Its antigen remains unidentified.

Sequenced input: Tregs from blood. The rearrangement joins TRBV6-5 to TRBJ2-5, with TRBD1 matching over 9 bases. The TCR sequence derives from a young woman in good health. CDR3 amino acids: CASSYGTGLQETQYF. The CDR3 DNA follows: TGTGCCAGCAGTTACGGGACAGGGCTCCAAGAGACCCAGTACTTC.